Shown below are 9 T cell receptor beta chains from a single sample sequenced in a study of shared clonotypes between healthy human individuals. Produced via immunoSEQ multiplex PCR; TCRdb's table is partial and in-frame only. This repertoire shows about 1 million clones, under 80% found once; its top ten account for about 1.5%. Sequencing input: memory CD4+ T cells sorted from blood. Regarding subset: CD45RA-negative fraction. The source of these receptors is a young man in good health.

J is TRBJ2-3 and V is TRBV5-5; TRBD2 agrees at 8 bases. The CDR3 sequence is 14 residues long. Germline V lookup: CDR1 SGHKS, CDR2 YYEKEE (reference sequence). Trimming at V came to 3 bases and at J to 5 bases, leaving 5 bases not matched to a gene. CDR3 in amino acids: CASSWAGGGDTQYF. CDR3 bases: TGTGCCAGCAGCTGGGCGGGAGGAGGAGATACGCAGTATTTT.

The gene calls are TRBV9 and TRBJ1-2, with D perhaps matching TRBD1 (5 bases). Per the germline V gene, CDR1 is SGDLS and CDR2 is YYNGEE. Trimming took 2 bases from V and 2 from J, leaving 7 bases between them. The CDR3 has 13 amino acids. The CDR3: CASSVRENYGYTF. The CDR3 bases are TGTGCCAGCAGCGTCAGGGAGAACTATGGCTACACCTTC.

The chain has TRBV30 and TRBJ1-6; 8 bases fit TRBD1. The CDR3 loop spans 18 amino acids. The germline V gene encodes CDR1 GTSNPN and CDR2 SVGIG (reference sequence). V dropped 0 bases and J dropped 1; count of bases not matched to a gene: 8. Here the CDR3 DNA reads TGTGCCTGGAGTGTGGACAGGGTTATTCAGTCCTATAATTCACCCCTCCACTTT. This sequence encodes CAWSVDRVIQSYNSPLHF.

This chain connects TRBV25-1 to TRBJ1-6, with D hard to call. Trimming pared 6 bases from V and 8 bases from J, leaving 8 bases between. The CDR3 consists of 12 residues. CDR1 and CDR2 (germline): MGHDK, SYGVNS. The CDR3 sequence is CASRAQYSPLHF. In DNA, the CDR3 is TGTGCCAGCAGGGCACAGTATTCACCCCTCCACTTT. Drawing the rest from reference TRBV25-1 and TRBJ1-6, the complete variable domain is EADIYQTPRYLVIGTGKKITLECSQTMGHDKMYWYQQDPGMELHLIHYSYGVNSTEKGDLSSESTVSRIRTEHFPLTLESARPSHTSQYLCASRAQYSPLHFGNGTRLTVT.

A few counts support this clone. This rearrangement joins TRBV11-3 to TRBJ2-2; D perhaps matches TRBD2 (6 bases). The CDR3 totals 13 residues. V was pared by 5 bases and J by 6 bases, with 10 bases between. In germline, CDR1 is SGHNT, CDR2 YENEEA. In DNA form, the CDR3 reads TGTGCCAGCAGCAGATCGGGGGCCGGGGAGCTGTTTTTT. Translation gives CASSRSGAGELFF. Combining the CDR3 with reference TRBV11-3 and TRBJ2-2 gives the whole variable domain EAGVVQSPRYKIIEKKQPVAFWCNPISGHNTLYWYLQNLGQGPELLIRYENEEAVDDSQLPKDRFSAERLKGVDSTLKIQPAELGDSAVYLCASSRSGAGELFFGEGSRLTVL.

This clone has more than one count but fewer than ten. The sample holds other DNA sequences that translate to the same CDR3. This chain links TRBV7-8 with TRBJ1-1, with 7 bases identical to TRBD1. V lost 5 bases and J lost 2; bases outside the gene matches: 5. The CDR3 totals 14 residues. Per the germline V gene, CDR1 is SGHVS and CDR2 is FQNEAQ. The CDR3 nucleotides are TGTGCCAGCAGCCCCGGGACAGTCAACACTGAAGCTTTCTTT. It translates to CASSPGTVNTEAFF.

The CDR3 here is CASSVFYNEQFF. The CDR3, as DNA: TGTGCCAGCAGTGTATTTTACAATGAGCAGTTCTTC. The rearrangement uses TRBV25-1 and TRBJ2-1, with D unresolved. CDR3 length: 12 residues. Germline V gives CDR1 MGHDK, CDR2 SYGVNS. V was trimmed by 4 bases and J by 4 bases, leaving 5 bases between them.

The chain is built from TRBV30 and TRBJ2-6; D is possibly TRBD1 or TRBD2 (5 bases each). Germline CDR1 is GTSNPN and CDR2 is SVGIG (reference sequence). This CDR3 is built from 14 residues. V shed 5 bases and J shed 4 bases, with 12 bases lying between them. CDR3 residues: CAWRPGTGANVLTF. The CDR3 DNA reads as TGTGCCTGGCGCCCAGGGACCGGGGCCAACGTCCTGACTTTC.

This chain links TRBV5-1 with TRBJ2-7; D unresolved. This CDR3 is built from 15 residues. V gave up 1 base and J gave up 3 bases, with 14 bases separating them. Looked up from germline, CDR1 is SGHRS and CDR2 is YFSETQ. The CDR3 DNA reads TGCGCCAGCAGCTTGCTCGAGCTAGGCCTCTACGAGCAGTACTTC. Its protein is CASSLLELGLYEQYF.